A single sample is the source of the 17 T cell receptor beta chains below, sequenced in a study of CD8+CD57+ T cells in acquired aplastic anemia. Sequencing was done on patients that had shown CD8+CD57+ cell expansion by flow cytometry. The template for TCR beta VDJ and CDR3 sequence profiling was genomic DNA. Via MiXCR, TCRdb re-called the reads, giving one row per CDR3 protein. The table includes some 170,000 distinct CDR3 sequences, about two thirds detected once. The sequenced sample consisted of sorted CD4+, CD8+, or CD8+CD57+ T cells (not recorded which) from PBMCs. The origin of the receptors is a human donor with aplastic anemia.

This clonotype has just a few counts. The chain carries TRBV7-9 and TRBJ2-7; no reliable D call. V dropped 2 bases and J dropped 2 bases, with 7 bases sitting between them. Germline CDR1 SEHNR, CDR2 FQNEAQ (reference sequence). The CDR3 loop spans 13 amino acids. CDR3 loop: CASSLKEAYEQYF. The DNA for the CDR3 is TGTGCCAGCAGCTTAAAAGAAGCCTACGAGCAGTACTTC. Drawing the rest from reference TRBV7-9 and TRBJ2-7, the complete variable domain is DTGVSQNPRHKITKRGQNVTFRCDPISEHNRLYWYRQTLGQGPEFLTYFQNEAQLEKSRLLSDRFSAERPKGSFSTLEIQRTEQGDSAMYLCASSLKEAYEQYFGPGTRLTVT.

V and J are TRBV19 and TRBJ2-3; unclear D gene. The CDR3 contains 14 residues. Germline V gene lookup returns CDR1 LNHDA and CDR2 SQIVND (reference sequence). The V and J ends lost 9 bases and 0 bases respectively, with 13 bases between them. CDR3 amino acids: CASTPGDSTDTQYF. The CDR3 region has the DNA TGTGCCAGCACCCCCGGCGACAGCACAGATACGCAGTATTTT.

V and J are TRBV27 and TRBJ2-6; D gene ambiguous. CDR3 length: 17 amino acids. Trimming cost V 5 bases and J 11 bases, with 25 bases left between them. Germline V lookup: CDR1 MNHEY, CDR2 SMNVEV (reference sequence). The CDR3 here is CASSPDPPKNFLYVLTF. CDR3 DNA sequence: TGTGCCAGCAGTCCTGACCCCCCCAAGAACTTTTTGTACGTCCTGACTTTC.

The chain couples TRBV20-1 to TRBJ2-5; the D is unclear. V dropped 5 bases and J dropped 0 bases, with 1 base sitting between them. This CDR3 is built from 10 residues. Germline V gives CDR1 DFQATT, CDR2 SNEGSKA (reference sequence). CDR3 sequence reads: CSAYQETQYF. CDR3 nucleotides: TGCAGTGCTTACCAAGAGACCCAGTACTTC.

In this sample, this clonotype turned up a few times. V is TRBV15 and J is TRBJ2-7; no firm D call. The V and J ends lost 0 bases and 2 bases respectively, with 5 bases between them. CDR3 length equals 13 residues. Germline V gene data show CDR1 as LNHNV and CDR2 as YYDKDF (reference sequence). In DNA form, the CDR3 reads TGTGCCACCAGCAGAGATCCCGCCTACGAGCAGTACTTC. Translating gives CATSRDPAYEQYF.

About this clonotype: At one end the junction does not follow the germline gene, possibly because of a read error. The rearrangement joins TRBV2 to TRBJ1-6, with a possible D match to TRBD1 (5 bases). CDR1 SNHLY and CDR2 FYNNEI come from the germline V gene. This CDR3 has 13 residues. CDR3 in amino acids: CSSREKGISPLHF. DNA for the CDR3: TGTTCCAGCAGGGAAAAGGGGATATCACCCCTCCACTTT. The whole variable domain, remainder taken from reference TRBV2 and TRBJ1-6, is EPEVTQTPSHQVTQMGQEVILRCVPISNHLYFYWYRQILGQKVEFLVSFYNNEISEKSEIFDDQFSVERPDGSNFTLKIRSTKLEDSAMYFCSSREKGISPLHFGNGTRLTVT.

The rearrangement uses TRBV2 and TRBJ1-2, with D perhaps TRBD1 (6 bases). Germline-derived CDR1 and CDR2 are SNHLY and FYNNEI. V dropped 3 bases and J dropped 3 bases, with 17 bases sitting between them. The CDR3 runs 16 residues. Here the CDR3 DNA reads TGTGCCAGCAGTGATCACAGGGCGAACCTTGACTATGGCTACACCTTC. Translation gives CASSDHRANLDYGYTF. The full variable domain, with the rest looked up from reference TRBV2 and TRBJ1-2, is EPEVTQTPSHQVTQMGQEVILRCVPISNHLYFYWYRQILGQKVEFLVSFYNNEISEKSEIFDDQFSVERPDGSNFTLKIRSTKLEDSAMYFCASSDHRANLDYGYTFGSGTRLTVV.

The rearrangement uses TRBV5-5 and TRBJ1-2, with TRBD1 matching over 10 bases. The CDR3 length is 14 residues. The J segment lost 7 bases and the V segment lost 4 bases, leaving 7 bases of the junction unmatched. The V gene's germline CDR1 is SGHKS and CDR2 YYEKEE (reference sequence). This CDR3 reads CASSLPGTGVGYTF. CDR3 nucleotides: TGTGCCAGCAGCCTGCCCGGGACAGGGGTTGGCTACACCTTC.

J is TRBJ1-1 and V is TRBV7-6; D ambiguous. The V gene's germline CDR1 is SGHVS and CDR2 FNYEAQ. Trimming cost V 3 bases and J 2 bases, with 7 bases left between them. The CDR3 runs 13 residues. The CDR3 nucleotides read TGTGCCAGCAGCTTGACAAGTAACACTGAAGCTTTCTTT. It is translated as CASSLTSNTEAFF.

J is TRBJ1-1 and V is TRBV19; no firm D call. V shed 8 bases and J shed 5 bases, with 18 bases lying between them. CDR1 is LNHDA, CDR2 SQIVND, per germline (reference sequence). The CDR3 loop spans 14 amino acids. CDR3 bases: TGTGCCAGTCGTACCGGAGGGAAGTCAACTGAAGCTTTCTTT. It translates to CASRTGGKSTEAFF.

CDR3 nucleotides: TGTGCCAGCAGCGTAGTTCCAGAGTACGAGCAGTACTTC. Protein product: CASSVVPEYEQYF. The chain uses TRBV9 and TRBJ2-7; D is uncertain. The CDR3 has 13 amino acids. The ends were cut back, 0 bases at V and 4 bases at J, with 8 bases in the middle. Germline V gene data show CDR1 as SGDLS and CDR2 as YYNGEE.

This clonotype came up a few times. The V and J genes are TRBV9 and TRBJ1-4, with 9 bases aligning to TRBD1. This CDR3 region has 14 residues. V lost 3 bases to trimming and J lost 7 bases; unmatched junction nucleotides: 4. The V gene's germline CDR1 is SGDLS and CDR2 YYNGEE. CDR3 loop: CASSEGQGSEKLFF. CDR3 DNA: TGTGCCAGCAGCGAAGGACAGGGGAGTGAAAAACTGTTTTTT.

The chain recombines TRBV7-9 with TRBJ1-2; D is ambiguous. Trimming removed 3 bases at V and 4 bases at J, with 15 bases between. The length of the CDR3 is 15 residues. From germline, CDR1 is SEHNR and CDR2 FQNEAQ (reference sequence). The CDR3 protein is CASSFTGSASYGYTF. CDR3 coding DNA: TGTGCCAGCAGCTTCACCGGGTCGGCGAGCTATGGCTACACCTTC.

V gene TRBV9 combines with J gene TRBJ2-7, with D possibly being TRBD1 or TRBD2 (5 bases each). The CDR3 covers 16 residues. Trimming took 0 bases from V and 7 from J, leaving 20 bases between them. Germline V gives CDR1 SGDLS, CDR2 YYNGEE. The CDR3 sequence: CASSVGPKVGTREQYF. CDR3 in DNA: TGTGCCAGCAGCGTAGGACCCAAAGTGGGGACGCGAGAGCAGTACTTC.

This clonotype was seen a few times. V and J are TRBV10-3 and TRBJ1-1; D gene ambiguous. Trimming stripped 3 bases from V and 1 base from J, with 9 bases between. In germline, CDR1 is ENHRY, CDR2 SYGVKD. This CDR3 has 14 amino acids. This chain's CDR3 is CAISDGFGNTEAFF. The CDR3 nucleotides read TGTGCCATCAGTGACGGGTTCGGGAACACTGAAGCTTTCTTT.

The gene calls are TRBV20-1 and TRBJ1-3, with 7 nucleotides matching TRBD1. The germline gives CDR1 DFQATT, CDR2 SNEGSKA (reference sequence). The V segment lost 5 bases and the J segment 3 bases; nucleotides outside the gene matches: 7. The CDR3 sequence is 14 residues long. For the CDR3, the DNA is TGCAGTGCTGGGGCTCAGGGGGATGGAAACACCATATATTTT. It translates to CSAGAQGDGNTIYF.

This clonotype was detected only once. The chain couples TRBV2 to TRBJ2-1; D call uncertain. Germline V CDR1 and CDR2: SNHLY, FYNNEI. Trimming left V 2 bases short and J 6 bases short, with 11 bases between. CDR3 length: 14 residues. CDR3 region: CASSELGKGNEQFF. CDR3 DNA sequence: TGTGCCAGCAGTGAACTAGGGAAGGGCAATGAGCAGTTCTTC. Based on the CDR3 plus reference TRBV2 and TRBJ2-1, the full variable domain is EPEVTQTPSHQVTQMGQEVILRCVPISNHLYFYWYRQILGQKVEFLVSFYNNEISEKSEIFDDQFSVERPDGSNFTLKIRSTKLEDSAMYFCASSELGKGNEQFFGPGTRLTVL.